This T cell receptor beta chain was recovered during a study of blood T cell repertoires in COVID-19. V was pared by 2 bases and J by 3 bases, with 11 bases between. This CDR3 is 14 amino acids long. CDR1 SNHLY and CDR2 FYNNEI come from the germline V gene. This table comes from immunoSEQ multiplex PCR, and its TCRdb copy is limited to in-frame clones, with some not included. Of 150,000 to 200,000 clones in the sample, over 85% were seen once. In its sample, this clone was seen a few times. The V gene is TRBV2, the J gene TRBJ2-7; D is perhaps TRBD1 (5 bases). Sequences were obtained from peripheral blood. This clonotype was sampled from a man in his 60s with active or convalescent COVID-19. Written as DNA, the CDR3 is TGTGCCAGCAGTGAAATACAGGCCAGCTACGAGCAGTACTTC. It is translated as CASSEIQASYEQYF.